The sequence of this TCR beta chain was determined in a study of OX40 agonist ivuxolimab in advanced cancers. Using immunoSEQ multiplex PCR, the repertoire was profiled, and TCRdb retains in-frame clones only, with some absent. The sample lists some 64,000 clones, 70% to 90% occurring once. Germline CDR1 is SQVTM and CDR2 is ANQGSEA. V was pared by 5 bases and J by 3 bases, with 12 bases between. This CDR3 comprises 13 residues. The rearrangement links TRBV29-1 to TRBJ2-3, with a weak D call TRBD1 (6 bases). The input for sequencing was CD4+ or CD8+ T cells sorted from blood, taken in a trial of the OX40 agonist ivuxolimab. The sequence derives from an adult with an advanced solid tumor such as melanoma, head and neck, liver or kidney cancer. CDR3 sequence reads: CSVSPTGTDTQYF. CDR3 DNA: TGCAGCGTTTCCCCGACAGGTACAGATACGCAGTATTTT.